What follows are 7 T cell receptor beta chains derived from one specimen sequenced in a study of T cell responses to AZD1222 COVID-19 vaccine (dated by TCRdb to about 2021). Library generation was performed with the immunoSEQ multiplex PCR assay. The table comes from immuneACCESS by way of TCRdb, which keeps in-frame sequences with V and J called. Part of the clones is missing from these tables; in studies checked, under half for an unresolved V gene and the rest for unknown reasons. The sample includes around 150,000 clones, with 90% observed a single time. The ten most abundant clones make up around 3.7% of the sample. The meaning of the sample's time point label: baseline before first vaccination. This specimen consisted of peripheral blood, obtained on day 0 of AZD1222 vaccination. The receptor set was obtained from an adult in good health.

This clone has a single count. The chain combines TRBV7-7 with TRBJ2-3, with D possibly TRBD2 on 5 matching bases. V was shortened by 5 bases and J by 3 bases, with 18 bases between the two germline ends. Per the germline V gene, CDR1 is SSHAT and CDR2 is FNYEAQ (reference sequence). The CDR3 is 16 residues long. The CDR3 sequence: CASSPGLFPGTDTQYF. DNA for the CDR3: TGTGCCAGCAGCCCAGGACTTTTCCCGGGTACAGATACGCAGTATTTT.

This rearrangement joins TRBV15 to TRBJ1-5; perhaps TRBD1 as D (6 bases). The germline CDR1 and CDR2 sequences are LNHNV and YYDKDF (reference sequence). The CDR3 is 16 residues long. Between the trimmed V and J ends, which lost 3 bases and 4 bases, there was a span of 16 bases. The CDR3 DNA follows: TGTGCCACCAGCAGTATCGGGCTACAGGGAAATCAGCCCCAGCATTTT. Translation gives CATSSIGLQGNQPQHF.

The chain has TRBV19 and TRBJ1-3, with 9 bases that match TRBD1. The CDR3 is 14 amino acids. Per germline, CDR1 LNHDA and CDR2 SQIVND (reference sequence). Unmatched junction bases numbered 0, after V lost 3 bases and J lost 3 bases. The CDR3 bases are TGTGCCAGTAGTATGACAGGGGGTGGAAACACCATATATTTT. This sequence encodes CASSMTGGGNTIYF.

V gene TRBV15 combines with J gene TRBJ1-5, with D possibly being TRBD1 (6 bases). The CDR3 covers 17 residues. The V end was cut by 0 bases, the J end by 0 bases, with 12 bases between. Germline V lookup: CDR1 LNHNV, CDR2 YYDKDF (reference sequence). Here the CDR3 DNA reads TGTGCCACCAGCAGAGATCAGGGGCGGGATAGCAATCAGCCCCAGCATTTT. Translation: CATSRDQGRDSNQPQHF.

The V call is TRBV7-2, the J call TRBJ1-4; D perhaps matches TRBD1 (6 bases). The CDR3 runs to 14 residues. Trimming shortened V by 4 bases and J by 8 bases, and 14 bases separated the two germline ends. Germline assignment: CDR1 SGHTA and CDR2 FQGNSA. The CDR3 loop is CASSSRGAREKLFF. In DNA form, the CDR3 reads TGTGCCAGCAGCTCTAGGGGGGCGAGGGAAAAACTGTTTTTT.

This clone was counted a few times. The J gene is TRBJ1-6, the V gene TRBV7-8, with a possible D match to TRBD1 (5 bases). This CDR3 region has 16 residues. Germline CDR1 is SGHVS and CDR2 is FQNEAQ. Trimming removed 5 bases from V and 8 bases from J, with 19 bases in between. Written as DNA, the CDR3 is TGTGCCAGCAGCCCGACAGAGGGTTATGGTCATTCACCCCTCCACTTT. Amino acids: CASSPTEGYGHSPLHF.

The CDR3 DNA reads as TGTGCCAGTAGGCCCGCTATGTCTGAGCGGGGGGTAGCCAAAAACATTCAGTACTTC. This translates into CASRPAMSERGVAKNIQYF. This sequence joins TRBV19 and TRBJ2-4; TRBD2 matches 9 bases. Germline trimming cut 6 bases from V and 0 bases from J; bases unmatched to any gene: 15. There are 19 residues in the CDR3. Looked up from germline, CDR1 is LNHDA and CDR2 is SQIVND (reference sequence). Filled out from reference TRBV19 and TRBJ2-4, the complete variable domain reads DGGITQSPKYLFRKEGQNVTLSCEQNLNHDAMYWYRQDPGQGLRLIYYSQIVNDFQKGDIAEGYSVSREKKESFPLTVTSAQKNPTAFYLCASRPAMSERGVAKNIQYFGAGTRLSVL.